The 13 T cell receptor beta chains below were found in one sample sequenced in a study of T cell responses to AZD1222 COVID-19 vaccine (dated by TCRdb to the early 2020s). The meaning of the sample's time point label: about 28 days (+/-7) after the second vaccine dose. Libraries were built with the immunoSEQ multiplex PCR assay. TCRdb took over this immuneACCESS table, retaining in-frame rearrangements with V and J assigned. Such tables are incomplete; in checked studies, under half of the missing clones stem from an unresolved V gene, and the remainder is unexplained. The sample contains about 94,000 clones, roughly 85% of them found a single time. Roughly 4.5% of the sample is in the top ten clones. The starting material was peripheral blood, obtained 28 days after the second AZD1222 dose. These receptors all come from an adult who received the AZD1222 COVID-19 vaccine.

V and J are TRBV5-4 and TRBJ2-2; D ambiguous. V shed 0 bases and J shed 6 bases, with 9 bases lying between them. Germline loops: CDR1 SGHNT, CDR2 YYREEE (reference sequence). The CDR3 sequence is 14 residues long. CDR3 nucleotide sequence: TGTGCCAGCAGCTTGGGGGTGGCTTCCGGGGAGCTGTTTTTT. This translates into CASSLGVASGELFF.

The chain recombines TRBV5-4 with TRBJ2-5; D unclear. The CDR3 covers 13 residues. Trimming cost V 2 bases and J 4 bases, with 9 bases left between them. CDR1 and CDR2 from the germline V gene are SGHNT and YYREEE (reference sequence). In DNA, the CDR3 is TGTGCCAGCAGCTTACCGACTCGAGAGACCCAGTACTTC. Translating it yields CASSLPTRETQYF.

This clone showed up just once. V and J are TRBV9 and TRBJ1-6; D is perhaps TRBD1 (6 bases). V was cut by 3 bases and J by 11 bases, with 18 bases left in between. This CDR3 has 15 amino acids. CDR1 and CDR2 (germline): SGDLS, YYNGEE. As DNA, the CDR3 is TGTGCCAGCAGCGCCCTGACAGGTTCTTTGGCACCCCTCCACTTT. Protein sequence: CASSALTGSLAPLHF.

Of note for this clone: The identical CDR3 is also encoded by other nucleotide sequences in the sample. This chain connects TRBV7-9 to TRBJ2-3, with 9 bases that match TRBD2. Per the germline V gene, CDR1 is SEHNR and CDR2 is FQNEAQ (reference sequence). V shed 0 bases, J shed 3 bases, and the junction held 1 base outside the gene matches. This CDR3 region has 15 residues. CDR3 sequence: CASSLATSGTDTQYF. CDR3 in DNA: TGTGCCAGCAGCTTAGCGACTAGCGGAACAGATACGCAGTATTTT.

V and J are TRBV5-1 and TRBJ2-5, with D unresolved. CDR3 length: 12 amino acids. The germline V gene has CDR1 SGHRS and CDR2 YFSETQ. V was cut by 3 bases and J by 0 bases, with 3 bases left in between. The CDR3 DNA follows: TGCGCCAGCAGCTGGGACCAAGAGACCCAGTACTTC. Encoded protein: CASSWDQETQYF. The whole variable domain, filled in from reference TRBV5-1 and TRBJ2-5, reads KAGVTQTPRYLIKTRGQQVTLSCSPISGHRSVSWYQQTPGQGLQFLFEYFSETQRNKGNFPGRFSGRQFSNSRSEMNVSTLELGDSALYLCASSWDQETQYFGPGTRLLVL.

Here the CDR3 DNA reads TGTGCCAGCAGCCCCGGGCCGCCTACGCAGTATTTT. It codes for CASSPGPPTQYF. The gene calls are TRBV21-1 and TRBJ2-3. TRBV21-1 is described as a pseudogene. The CDR3 runs to 12 residues.

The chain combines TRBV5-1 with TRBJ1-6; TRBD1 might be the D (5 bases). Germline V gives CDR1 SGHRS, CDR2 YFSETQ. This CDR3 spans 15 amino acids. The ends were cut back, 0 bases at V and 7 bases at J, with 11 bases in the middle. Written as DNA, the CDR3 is TGCGCCAGCAGCTTGGCGACAGCGGGGAATTCACCCCTCCACTTT. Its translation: CASSLATAGNSPLHF.

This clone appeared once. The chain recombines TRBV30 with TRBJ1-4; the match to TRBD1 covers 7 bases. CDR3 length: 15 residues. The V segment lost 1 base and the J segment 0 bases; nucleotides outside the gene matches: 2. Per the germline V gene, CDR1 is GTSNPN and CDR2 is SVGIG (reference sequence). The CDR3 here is CAWSGTGTTNEKLFF. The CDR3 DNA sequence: TGTGCCTGGAGTGGGACAGGAACAACTAATGAAAAACTGTTTTTT.

The CDR3 region has the DNA TGTGCCAGCAGCTTAGCGAGGGAGCAGTACTTC. Protein product: CASSLAREQYF. The chain combines TRBV5-6 with TRBJ2-7; D is ambiguous. Trimming took off 2 bases at V and 7 bases at J, with 7 bases between the two ends. Germline V CDR1 and CDR2: SGHDT, YYEEEE. The CDR3 has 11 amino acids.

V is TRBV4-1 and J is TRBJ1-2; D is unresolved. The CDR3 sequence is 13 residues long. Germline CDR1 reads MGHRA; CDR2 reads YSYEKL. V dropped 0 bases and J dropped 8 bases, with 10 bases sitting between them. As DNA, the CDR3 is TGCGCCAGCAGCCAAGAGGAGAGGGTGGGCTACACCTTC. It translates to CASSQEERVGYTF.

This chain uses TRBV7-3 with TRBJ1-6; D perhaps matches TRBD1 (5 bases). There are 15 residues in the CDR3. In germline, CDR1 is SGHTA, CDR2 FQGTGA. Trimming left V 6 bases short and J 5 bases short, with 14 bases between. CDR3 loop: CASSLMGTNNSPLHF. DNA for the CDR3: TGTGCCAGCAGTCTTATGGGGACCAATAATTCACCCCTCCACTTT.

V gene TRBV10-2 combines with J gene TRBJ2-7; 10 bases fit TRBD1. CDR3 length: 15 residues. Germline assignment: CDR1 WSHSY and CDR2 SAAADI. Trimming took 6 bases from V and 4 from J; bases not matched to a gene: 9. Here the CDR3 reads CASRGPGQGLYEQYF. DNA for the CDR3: TGCGCCAGCAGGGGACCGGGACAGGGGTTGTACGAGCAGTACTTC.

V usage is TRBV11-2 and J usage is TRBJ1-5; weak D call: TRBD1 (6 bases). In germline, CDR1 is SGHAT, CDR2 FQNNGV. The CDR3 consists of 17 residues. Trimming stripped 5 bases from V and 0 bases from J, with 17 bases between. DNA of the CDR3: TGTGCCAGCAGCCCAGGGGTAGGGGTTTCTAGCAATCAGCCCCAGCATTTT. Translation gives CASSPGVGVSSNQPQHF.